One sample yielded the 8 T cell receptor beta chains listed below, sequenced in a study of long-term antiretroviral therapy in people with HIV (dated by TCRdb to between 2022 and 2023). The immunoSEQ hsTCRB v3.0 assay was used at survey level resolution to sequence the TRB variable region. TCRdb obtained this table from immuneACCESS and retained in-frame rearrangements with V and J assigned. These tables miss some clones; where compared with another copy, unresolved V genes account for less than half of the shortfall, and the remainder is unexplained. This sample lists about 23,000 clones; roughly four fifths were detected once. The top ten constitute about a quarter of the sample. Material: unsorted PBMCs, obtained 0.4 years after starting antiretroviral therapy. The origin of the receptors is a middle-aged man with HIV.

J is TRBJ1-2 and V is TRBV5-4; D is ambiguous. Germline V lookup: CDR1 SGHNT, CDR2 YYREEE (reference sequence). The CDR3 consists of 11 residues. Trimming left V 2 bases short and J 13 bases short, with 12 bases between. The CDR3 reads CASSFPGRRTF. In nucleotides, the CDR3 is TGTGCCAGCAGCTTCCCGGGTAGGCGCACCTTC.

The chain recombines TRBV11-2 with TRBJ2-5; a weak D match, TRBD2 (6 bases). V was pared by 1 base and J by 3 bases, with 12 bases between. This CDR3 comprises 15 residues. Per the germline V gene, CDR1 is SGHAT and CDR2 is FQNNGV. The CDR3 DNA reads as TGTGCCAGCAGCTTAGTTTCCGGGAGAGAAGAGACCCAGTACTTC. Its protein product is CASSLVSGREETQYF.

The chain uses TRBV4-1 and TRBJ2-3; tentative D call: TRBD2 (5 bases). This CDR3 has 14 residues. V was shortened by 1 base and J by 4 bases, with 9 bases between the two germline ends. Germline CDR1 is MGHRA and CDR2 is YSYEKL. The CDR3 DNA sequence: TGCGCCAGCAGCCAAGCCCGGGGTTCAGATACGCAGTATTTT. Its translation: CASSQARGSDTQYF.

In this sample, this clone turned up once. The chain links TRBV13 to TRBJ1-1, with TRBD1 as a possible D gene (5 bases). V gave up 1 base and J gave up 10 bases, with 10 bases separating them. The CDR3 runs to 12 residues. The V gene's germline CDR1 is PRHDT and CDR2 FYEKMQ (reference sequence). The CDR3 loop reads CASSLDRIGAFF. The CDR3, as DNA: TGTGCCAGCAGCTTAGACAGGATTGGAGCTTTCTTT. The full variable domain, in which reference TRBV13 and TRBJ1-1 provide the parts outside the CDR3, is AAGVIQSPRHLIKEKRETATLKCYPIPRHDTVYWYQQGPGQDPQFLISFYEKMQSDKGSIPDRFSAQQFSDYHSELNMSSLELGDSALYFCASSLDRIGAFFGQGTRLTVV.

The V call is TRBV7-9, the J call TRBJ2-4; 9 nucleotides align to TRBD1. This CDR3 comprises 15 residues. V dropped 5 bases and J dropped 9; count of bases not matched to a gene: 11. The germline CDR1 and CDR2 sequences are SEHNR and FQNEAQ (reference sequence). CDR3 bases: TGTGCCAGCAGCCCACCAGGACAGGGGTGGGGCATTCAGTACTTC. It specifies CASSPPGQGWGIQYF.

J is TRBJ1-2 and V is TRBV6-1; a possible D gene is TRBD1 (6 bases). The CDR3 has 15 amino acids. Germline V gene data show CDR1 as MNHNS and CDR2 as SASEGT. The germline V and J ends were trimmed by 6 bases and 4 bases, with 18 bases remaining between them. CDR3 nucleotides: TGTGCCAGCAGAGAACGGACAGCGGCGATCTATGGCTACACCTTC. Protein sequence: CASRERTAAIYGYTF.

V is TRBV7-3 and J is TRBJ2-1, with 13 bases fitting TRBD2. After removal of 6 bases from V and 5 bases from J, the junction contained 7 bases not matched to a gene. CDR1 and CDR2 from the germline V gene are SGHTA and FQGTGA. This CDR3 comprises 16 residues. The CDR3 sequence is CASRPPGTSGDNEQFF. Here the CDR3 DNA reads TGTGCCAGCAGGCCCCCTGGGACTAGCGGGGACAATGAGCAGTTCTTC.

This clone has more than one count but fewer than ten. V gene TRBV6-6 combines with J gene TRBJ2-3; no clear D gene. Germline values: CDR1 MNHNY, CDR2 SVGAGI (reference sequence). CDR3 length: 14 amino acids. The V gene lost 7 bases and the J gene lost 0 bases, with 11 bases spanning the gap. CDR3 sequence (DNA): TGTGCCAGCACCTCCGGGCAAAGCACAGATACGCAGTATTTT. The encoded protein is CASTSGQSTDTQYF.